The rows below give T cell receptor beta chains drawn from one sample of a study of shared clonotypes between healthy human individuals. Sequencing used immunoSEQ multiplex PCR; TCRdb keeps in-frame clones, though not all of them. Here the sample spans some 2.1 million clones, 85% to 95% being singletons. The sequenced sample was naive CD4+ T cells sorted from blood. These receptors were obtained from a man aged 18 to 35 in good health. CDR3s include the opening cysteine and the closing phenylalanine or tryptophan. The D gene is left open where the match is weak. The size field is filled for only some rows; it gives once, few, many or a size class.

cdr3_aa: CASSLANAGLAKGYTF
cdr3_nt: TGTGCCAGCAGCTTAGCGAATGCAGGGTTGGCGAAGGGCTACACCTTC
v_call: TRBV7-6
clone_size: .
d_call: .
j_call: TRBJ1-2

cdr3_aa: CASSQGPYGYTF
cdr3_nt: TGTGCCAGCAGCCAAGGGCCTTATGGCTACACCTTC
v_call: TRBV14
clone_size: .
d_call: .
j_call: TRBJ1-2

cdr3_aa: CASSENPTVSNEKLFF
cdr3_nt: TGTGCCAGCAGTGAAAACCCTACGGTTTCTAATGAAAAACTGTTTTTT
v_call: TRBV6-1
clone_size: .
d_call: .
j_call: TRBJ1-4

cdr3_aa: CASRGTATYEQYF
cdr3_nt: TGTGCCAGCAGGGGGACAGCAACGTACGAGCAGTACTTC
v_call: TRBV6-1
clone_size: few
d_call: TRBD1
j_call: TRBJ2-7

cdr3_aa: CASSRRTVLRDTEAFF
cdr3_nt: TGTGCCAGCAGCAGACGGACAGTCTTGAGGGACACTGAAGCTTTCTTT
v_call: TRBV7-8
clone_size: .
d_call: .
j_call: TRBJ1-1

cdr3_aa: CASSFNGRPADTQYF
cdr3_nt: TGCGCCAGCAGCTTCAATGGGCGGCCGGCAGATACGCAGTATTTT
v_call: TRBV5-1
clone_size: once
d_call: .
j_call: TRBJ2-3

cdr3_aa: CAISRGYNEQFF
cdr3_nt: TGTGCCATCAGCAGGGGTTACAATGAGCAGTTCTTC
v_call: TRBV10-3
clone_size: .
d_call: .
j_call: TRBJ2-1

cdr3_aa: CSARPNTEAFF
cdr3_nt: TGCAGTGCTAGACCAAACACTGAAGCTTTCTTT
v_call: TRBV20-1
clone_size: many
d_call: .
j_call: TRBJ1-1

cdr3_aa: CASSLLVGPYEQYF
cdr3_nt: TGCGCCAGCAGCCTCTTGGTAGGGCCCTACGAGCAGTACTTC
v_call: TRBV5-1
clone_size: .
d_call: .
j_call: TRBJ2-7

cdr3_aa: CASSRTPSADTQYF
cdr3_nt: TGTGCCAGCAGCCGGACCCCTAGCGCAGATACGCAGTATTTT
v_call: TRBV7-6
clone_size: .
d_call: .
j_call: TRBJ2-3

cdr3_aa: CASSPYPYTRSETQYF
cdr3_nt: TGTGCCAGCAGCCCTTATCCATATACCCGGTCAGAGACCCAGTACTTC
v_call: TRBV7-9
clone_size: .
d_call: .
j_call: TRBJ2-5

cdr3_aa: CASSLKASAETQYF
cdr3_nt: TGTGCCAGCAGCTTGAAGGCTAGCGCAGAGACCCAGTACTTC
v_call: TRBV5-4
clone_size: .
d_call: .
j_call: TRBJ2-5

cdr3_aa: CASSLREGGRPTEAFF
cdr3_nt: TGTGCCAGCAGTTTACGGGAGGGCGGGCGCCCCACTGAAGCTTTCTTT
v_call: TRBV28
clone_size: .
d_call: .
j_call: TRBJ1-1

cdr3_aa: CASSLEWNTGELFF
cdr3_nt: TGTGCCAGCAGCTTAGAGTGGAACACCGGGGAGCTGTTTTTT
v_call: TRBV11-2
clone_size: .
d_call: .
j_call: TRBJ2-2

cdr3_aa: CASSPQAGTYEQYF
cdr3_nt: TGTGCCAGCTCACCACAAGCAGGCACCTACGAGCAGTACTTC
v_call: TRBV18
clone_size: once
d_call: .
j_call: TRBJ2-7

cdr3_aa: CASSQAGPRLEQYF
cdr3_nt: TGTGCCAGCAGCCAAGCGGGACCCCGCCTCGAGCAGTACTTC
v_call: TRBV14
clone_size: .
d_call: .
j_call: TRBJ2-7

cdr3_aa: CAFTSQINYGYTF
cdr3_nt: TGTGCCTTCACTTCTCAGATAAACTATGGCTACACCTTC
v_call: TRBV30
clone_size: .
d_call: .
j_call: TRBJ1-2

cdr3_aa: CASSVAPSDTQYF
cdr3_nt: TGCGCCAGCAGTGTCGCGCCGTCAGATACGCAGTATTTT
v_call: TRBV10-1
clone_size: .
d_call: .
j_call: TRBJ2-3

cdr3_aa: CAWGDNEQFF
cdr3_nt: TGTGCCTGGGGGGACAATGAGCAGTTCTTC
v_call: TRBV30
clone_size: .
d_call: .
j_call: TRBJ2-1

cdr3_aa: CASSSNRVLAYNEQFF
cdr3_nt: TGTGCCAGCTCATCCAACAGGGTCTTGGCCTACAATGAGCAGTTCTTC
v_call: TRBV18
clone_size: .
d_call: .
j_call: TRBJ2-1

cdr3_aa: CASSLWSSGTQETQYF
cdr3_nt: TGCGCCAGCAGCTTGTGGTCTAGCGGAACCCAAGAGACCCAGTACTTC
v_call: TRBV5-1
clone_size: .
d_call: TRBD2
j_call: TRBJ2-5

cdr3_aa: CATRGAGYYGYTF
cdr3_nt: TGTGCCACCAGGGGGGCAGGATACTATGGCTACACCTTC
v_call: TRBV2
clone_size: .
d_call: TRBD1
j_call: TRBJ1-2

cdr3_aa: CASSQGRLNSPLHF
cdr3_nt: TGCGCCAGCAGCCAAGGGCGCCTTAATTCACCCCTCCACTTT
v_call: TRBV4-1
clone_size: .
d_call: .
j_call: TRBJ1-6

cdr3_aa: CASSASGTGMGYGYTF
cdr3_nt: TGTGCCAGCAGCGCATCCGGGACAGGGATGGGCTATGGCTACACCTTC
v_call: TRBV7-2
clone_size: .
d_call: TRBD1
j_call: TRBJ1-2

cdr3_aa: CASSQGQGEAFF
cdr3_nt: TGTGCCAGCTCCCAGGGGCAGGGAGAAGCTTTCTTT
v_call: TRBV18
clone_size: .
d_call: .
j_call: TRBJ1-1

cdr3_aa: CASSYRGSGTRYEQYF
cdr3_nt: TGTGCCAGCAGTTACCGGGGTAGCGGGACGAGGTACGAGCAGTACTTC
v_call: TRBV6-5
clone_size: .
d_call: TRBD2
j_call: TRBJ2-7

cdr3_aa: CASSPSTEAFF
cdr3_nt: TGTGCCAGCTCACCGAGCACTGAAGCTTTCTTT
v_call: TRBV18
clone_size: .
d_call: .
j_call: TRBJ1-1

cdr3_aa: CASSVLAGENFDTQYF
cdr3_nt: TGTGCCAGCAGCGTCCTAGCGGGGGAAAATTTCGATACGCAGTATTTT
v_call: TRBV7-9
clone_size: .
d_call: TRBD2
j_call: TRBJ2-3

cdr3_aa: CASSLDSNYGYTF
cdr3_nt: TGTGCCAGCAGCTTAGACAGCAACTATGGCTACACCTTC
v_call: TRBV7-8
clone_size: .
d_call: .
j_call: TRBJ1-2

cdr3_aa: CASSSRGGGETQYF
cdr3_nt: TGTGCCAGCAGCTCGCGAGGGGGAGGAGAGACCCAGTACTTC
v_call: TRBV9
clone_size: .
d_call: .
j_call: TRBJ2-5

cdr3_aa: CASSIEGTREKLFF
cdr3_nt: TGTGCCAGTAGTATAGAGGGGACCCGCGAAAAACTGTTTTTT
v_call: TRBV19
clone_size: .
d_call: .
j_call: TRBJ1-4

cdr3_aa: CASSSGFMNTEAFF
cdr3_nt: TGCGCCAGCAGCTCGGGTTTTATGAACACTGAAGCTTTCTTT
v_call: TRBV5-1
clone_size: .
d_call: .
j_call: TRBJ1-1

cdr3_aa: CASSSRLPGTDTQYF
cdr3_nt: TGTGCCAGCAGCTCACGACTACCGGGCACAGATACGCAGTATTTT
v_call: TRBV5-4
clone_size: .
d_call: .
j_call: TRBJ2-3

cdr3_aa: CASSLRVLLGETQYF
cdr3_nt: TGCGCCAGCAGCTTGAGGGTCCTTTTGGGAGAGACCCAGTACTTC
v_call: TRBV5-1
clone_size: .
d_call: .
j_call: TRBJ2-5

cdr3_aa: CASSDGGLAGVRAQFF
cdr3_nt: TGCGCCAGCAGTGATGGGGGACTAGCGGGAGTACGGGCGCAGTTCTTC
v_call: TRBV10-1
clone_size: .
d_call: TRBD2
j_call: TRBJ2-1

cdr3_aa: CASTGQDSYNSPLHF
cdr3_nt: TGTGCCAGTACTGGCCAGGACTCCTATAATTCACCCCTCCACTTT
v_call: TRBV19
clone_size: once
d_call: .
j_call: TRBJ1-6

cdr3_aa: CASLRAEYNEQFF
cdr3_nt: TGTGCCTCCCTGAGGGCGGAATACAATGAGCAGTTCTTC
v_call: TRBV30
clone_size: .
d_call: .
j_call: TRBJ2-1

cdr3_aa: CASSATSSNEQFF
cdr3_nt: TGTGCCAGCAGCGCCACTAGCAGCAATGAGCAGTTCTTC
v_call: TRBV9
clone_size: .
d_call: .
j_call: TRBJ2-1

cdr3_aa: CASSYLTQPNEQFF
cdr3_nt: TGTGCCAGCAGTTACCTTACACAGCCCAATGAGCAGTTCTTC
v_call: TRBV6-5
clone_size: once
d_call: .
j_call: TRBJ2-1

cdr3_aa: CASSPLLPNEQFF
cdr3_nt: TGTGCCAGCAGTCCGCTACTACCGAATGAGCAGTTCTTC
v_call: TRBV28
clone_size: once
d_call: .
j_call: TRBJ2-1

cdr3_aa: CASSQDLQGPNEKLFF
cdr3_nt: TGTGCCAGCAGCCAAGATTTACAGGGCCCTAATGAAAAACTGTTTTTT
v_call: TRBV4-2
clone_size: .
d_call: .
j_call: TRBJ1-4

cdr3_aa: CASSPTTSPDTQYF
cdr3_nt: TGTGCCAGCTCACCAACGACGAGTCCAGATACGCAGTATTTT
v_call: TRBV18
clone_size: .
d_call: .
j_call: TRBJ2-3

cdr3_aa: CASSQGDGYNSPLHF
cdr3_nt: TGCGCCAGCAGCCAAGGCGATGGGTATAATTCACCCCTCCACTTT
v_call: TRBV4-3
clone_size: .
d_call: .
j_call: TRBJ1-6

cdr3_aa: CASSLASDGRTTEAFF
cdr3_nt: TGTGCCAGCAGCTTGGCTTCAGACGGGAGAACGACTGAAGCTTTCTTT
v_call: TRBV5-4
clone_size: .
d_call: .
j_call: TRBJ1-1

cdr3_aa: CASNTQRYNSPLHF
cdr3_nt: TGTGCCAGCAATACCCAGCGATACAATTCACCCCTCCACTTT
v_call: TRBV2
clone_size: .
d_call: .
j_call: TRBJ1-6

cdr3_aa: CASSLKSRDRGREDTEAFF
cdr3_nt: TGTGCCAGCAGCTTAAAGTCCCGGGACAGGGGTCGGGAGGACACTGAAGCTTTCTTT
v_call: TRBV7-9
clone_size: .
d_call: TRBD1
j_call: TRBJ1-1

cdr3_aa: CASTRQGVGNTIYF
cdr3_nt: TGTGCCAGCACGCGACAGGGGGTTGGAAACACCATATATTTT
v_call: TRBV28
clone_size: .
d_call: TRBD1
j_call: TRBJ1-3

cdr3_aa: CASSQGSYNEQFF
cdr3_nt: TGTGCCAGCAGCCAGGGATCCTACAATGAGCAGTTCTTC
v_call: TRBV6-5
clone_size: .
d_call: .
j_call: TRBJ2-1

cdr3_aa: CASSIGRGLSSYEQYF
cdr3_nt: TGTGCCAGTAGTATAGGTCGGGGCTTGAGCTCCTACGAGCAGTACTTC
v_call: TRBV19
clone_size: .
d_call: .
j_call: TRBJ2-7

cdr3_aa: CASKQGGNEKLFF
cdr3_nt: TGTGCCAGCAAACAAGGGGGTAATGAAAAACTGTTTTTT
v_call: TRBV6-1
clone_size: .
d_call: .
j_call: TRBJ1-4

cdr3_aa: CASTRNTEAFF
cdr3_nt: TGTGCCAGCACGCGCAACACTGAAGCTTTCTTT
v_call: TRBV7-9
clone_size: once
d_call: .
j_call: TRBJ1-1

cdr3_aa: CASSEVPPLHF
cdr3_nt: TGTGCCAGCAGTGAAGTGCCACCCCTCCACTTT
v_call: TRBV6-1
clone_size: .
d_call: .
j_call: TRBJ1-6

cdr3_aa: CASSLSTPGANVLTF
cdr3_nt: TGCGCCAGCAGCTTGAGTACTCCTGGGGCCAACGTCCTGACTTTC
v_call: TRBV5-1
clone_size: .
d_call: .
j_call: TRBJ2-6

cdr3_aa: CASSLASGGYEQYF
cdr3_nt: TGCGCCAGCAGCTTGGCTAGCGGAGGCTACGAGCAGTACTTC
v_call: TRBV5-1
clone_size: once
d_call: TRBD2
j_call: TRBJ2-7